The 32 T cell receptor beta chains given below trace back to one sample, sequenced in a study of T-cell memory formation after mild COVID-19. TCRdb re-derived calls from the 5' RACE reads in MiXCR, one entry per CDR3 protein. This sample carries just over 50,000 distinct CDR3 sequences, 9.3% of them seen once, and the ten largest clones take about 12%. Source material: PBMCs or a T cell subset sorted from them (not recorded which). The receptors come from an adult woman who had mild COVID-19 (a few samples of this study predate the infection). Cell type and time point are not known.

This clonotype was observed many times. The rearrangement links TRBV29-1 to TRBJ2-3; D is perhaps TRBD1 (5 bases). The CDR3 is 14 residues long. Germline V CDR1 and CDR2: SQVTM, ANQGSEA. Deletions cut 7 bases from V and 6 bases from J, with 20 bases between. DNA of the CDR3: TGCAGCGCCGGAACGCAGGGCTTGGTGGATACGCAGTATTTT. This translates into CSAGTQGLVDTQYF.

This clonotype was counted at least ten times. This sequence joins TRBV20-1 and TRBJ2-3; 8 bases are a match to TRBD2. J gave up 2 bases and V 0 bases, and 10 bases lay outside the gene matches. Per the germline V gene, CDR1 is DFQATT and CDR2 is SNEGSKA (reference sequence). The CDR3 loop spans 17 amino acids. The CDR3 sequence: CSARDLLRREVTDTQYF. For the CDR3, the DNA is TGCAGTGCTAGAGATCTCCTCCGGCGGGAGGTCACAGATACGCAGTATTTT.

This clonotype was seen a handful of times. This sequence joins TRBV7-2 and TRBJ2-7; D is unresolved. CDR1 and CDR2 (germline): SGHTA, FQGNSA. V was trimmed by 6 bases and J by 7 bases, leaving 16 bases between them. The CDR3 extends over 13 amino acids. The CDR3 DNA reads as TGTGCCAGCAGAATCGGAATAGCAAGGGAGCAGTACTTC. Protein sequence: CASRIGIAREQYF. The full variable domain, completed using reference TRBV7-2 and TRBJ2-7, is GAGVSQSPSNKVTEKGKDVELRCDPISGHTALYWYRQSLGQGLEFLIYFQGNSAPDKSGLPSDRFSAERTGGSVSTLTIQRTQQEDSAVYLCASRIGIAREQYFGPGTRLTVT.

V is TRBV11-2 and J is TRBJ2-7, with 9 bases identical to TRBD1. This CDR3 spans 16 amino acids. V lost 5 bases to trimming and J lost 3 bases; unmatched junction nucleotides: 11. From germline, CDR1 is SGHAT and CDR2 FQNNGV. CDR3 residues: CASSTPTGGRFYEQYF. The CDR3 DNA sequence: TGTGCCAGCAGCACACCTACAGGGGGCCGTTTCTACGAGCAGTACTTC.

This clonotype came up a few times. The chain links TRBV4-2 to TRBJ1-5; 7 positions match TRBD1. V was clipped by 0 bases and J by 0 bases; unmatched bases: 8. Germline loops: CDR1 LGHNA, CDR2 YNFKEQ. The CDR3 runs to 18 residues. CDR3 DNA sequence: TGTGCCAGCAGCCAAGACTACCAGGGGGTCTATAGCAATCAGCCCCAGCATTTT. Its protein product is CASSQDYQGVYSNQPQHF.

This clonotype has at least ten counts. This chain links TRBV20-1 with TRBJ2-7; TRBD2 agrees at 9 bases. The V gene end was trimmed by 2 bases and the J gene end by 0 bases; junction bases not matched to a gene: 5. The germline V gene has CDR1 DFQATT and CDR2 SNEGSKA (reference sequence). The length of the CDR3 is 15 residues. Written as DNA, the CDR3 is TGCAGTGCTAGATCCGCTAGCGGGGACTCCTACGAGCAGTACTTC. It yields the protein CSARSASGDSYEQYF.

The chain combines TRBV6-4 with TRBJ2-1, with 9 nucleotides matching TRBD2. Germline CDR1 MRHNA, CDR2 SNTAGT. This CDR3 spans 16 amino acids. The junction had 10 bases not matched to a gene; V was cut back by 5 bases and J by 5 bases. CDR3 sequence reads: CASSLLAGGGDNEQFF. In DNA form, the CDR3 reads TGTGCCAGCAGTCTCCTAGCTGGCGGGGGGGACAATGAGCAGTTCTTC.

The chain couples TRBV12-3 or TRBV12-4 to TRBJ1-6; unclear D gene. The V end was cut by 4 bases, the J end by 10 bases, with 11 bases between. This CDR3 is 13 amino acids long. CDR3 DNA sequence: TGTGCCAGCAGTTACGGGTCTCGGTCACCCCTCCACTTT. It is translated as CASSYGSRSPLHF.

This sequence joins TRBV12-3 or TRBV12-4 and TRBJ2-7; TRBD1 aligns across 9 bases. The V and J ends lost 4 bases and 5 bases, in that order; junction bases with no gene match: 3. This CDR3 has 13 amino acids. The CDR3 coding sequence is TGTGCCAGCAGTTACGGGACAGGGAACGAGCAGTACTTC. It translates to CASSYGTGNEQYF.

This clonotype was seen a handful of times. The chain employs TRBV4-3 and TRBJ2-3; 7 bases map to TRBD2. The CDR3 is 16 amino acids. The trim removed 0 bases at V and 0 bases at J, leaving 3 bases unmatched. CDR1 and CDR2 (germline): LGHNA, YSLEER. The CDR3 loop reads CASSQDWGGSTDTQYF. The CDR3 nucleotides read TGCGCCAGCAGCCAAGACTGGGGGGGAAGCACAGATACGCAGTATTTT.

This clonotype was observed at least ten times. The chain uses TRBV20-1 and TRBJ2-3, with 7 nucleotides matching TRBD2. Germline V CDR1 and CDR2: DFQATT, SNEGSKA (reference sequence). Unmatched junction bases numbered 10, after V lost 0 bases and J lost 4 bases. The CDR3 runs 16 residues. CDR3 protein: CSARDRGGGDSDTQYF. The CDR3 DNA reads TGCAGTGCTAGAGATAGAGGCGGGGGAGACTCAGATACGCAGTATTTT.

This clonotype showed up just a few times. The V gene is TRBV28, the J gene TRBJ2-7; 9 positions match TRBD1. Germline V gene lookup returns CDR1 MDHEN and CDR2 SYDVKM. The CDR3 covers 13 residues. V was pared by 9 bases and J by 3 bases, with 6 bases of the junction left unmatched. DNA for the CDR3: TGTGCCAGTAACCGGGACAGGGACTACGAGCAGTACTTC. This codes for CASNRDRDYEQYF.

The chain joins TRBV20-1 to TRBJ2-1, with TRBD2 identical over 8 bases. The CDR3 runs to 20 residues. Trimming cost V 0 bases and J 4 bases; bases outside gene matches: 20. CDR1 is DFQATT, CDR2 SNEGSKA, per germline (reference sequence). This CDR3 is CSARDMRLAGLRLNYNEQFF. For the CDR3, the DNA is TGCAGTGCTAGAGATATGAGGCTAGCGGGCCTACGCCTTAATTACAATGAGCAGTTCTTC.

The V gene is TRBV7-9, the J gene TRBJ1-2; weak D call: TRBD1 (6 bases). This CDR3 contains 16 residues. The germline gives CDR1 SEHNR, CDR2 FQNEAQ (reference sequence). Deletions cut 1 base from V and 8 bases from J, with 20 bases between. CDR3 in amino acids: CASSLEVPNREVGYTF. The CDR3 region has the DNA TGTGCCAGCAGCTTAGAAGTTCCCAACAGGGAGGTCGGCTACACCTTC.

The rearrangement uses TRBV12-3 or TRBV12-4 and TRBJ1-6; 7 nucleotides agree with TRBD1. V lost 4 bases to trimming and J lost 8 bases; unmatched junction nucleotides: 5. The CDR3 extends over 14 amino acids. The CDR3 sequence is CASSWGGGDSPLHF. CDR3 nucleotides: TGTGCCAGCAGTTGGGGAGGGGGCGATTCACCCCTCCACTTT.

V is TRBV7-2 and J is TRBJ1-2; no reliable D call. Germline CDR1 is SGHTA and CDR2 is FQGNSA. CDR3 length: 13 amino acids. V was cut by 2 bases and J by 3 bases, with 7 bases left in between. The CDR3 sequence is CASSLRAYYGYTF. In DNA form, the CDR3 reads TGTGCCAGCAGCTTAAGGGCATACTATGGCTACACCTTC.

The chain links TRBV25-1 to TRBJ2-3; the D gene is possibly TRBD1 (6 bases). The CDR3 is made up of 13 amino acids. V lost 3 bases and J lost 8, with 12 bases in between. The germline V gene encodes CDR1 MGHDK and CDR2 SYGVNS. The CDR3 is CASSEGALRTQYF. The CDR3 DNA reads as TGTGCCAGCAGTGAGGGGGCGCTTCGTACGCAGTATTTT.

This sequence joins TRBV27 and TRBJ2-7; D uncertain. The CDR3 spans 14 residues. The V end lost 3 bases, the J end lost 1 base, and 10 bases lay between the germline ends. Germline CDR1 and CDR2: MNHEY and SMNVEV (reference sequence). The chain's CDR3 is CASSFSTDSYEQYF. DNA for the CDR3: TGTGCCAGCAGTTTTTCGACGGATTCCTACGAGCAGTACTTC.

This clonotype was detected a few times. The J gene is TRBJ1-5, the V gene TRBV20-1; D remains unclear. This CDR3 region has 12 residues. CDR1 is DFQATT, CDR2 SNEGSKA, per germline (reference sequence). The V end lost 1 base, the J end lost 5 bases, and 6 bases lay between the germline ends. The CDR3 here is CSARGLYQPQHF. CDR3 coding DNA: TGCAGTGCTAGAGGTCTTTATCAGCCCCAGCATTTT.

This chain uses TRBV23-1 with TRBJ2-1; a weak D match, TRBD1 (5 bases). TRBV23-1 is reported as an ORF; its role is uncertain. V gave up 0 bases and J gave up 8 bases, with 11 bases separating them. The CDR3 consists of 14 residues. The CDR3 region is CASSQSSRDYEQFF. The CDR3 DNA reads TGCGCCAGCAGTCAATCGTCCAGGGATTATGAGCAGTTCTTC.

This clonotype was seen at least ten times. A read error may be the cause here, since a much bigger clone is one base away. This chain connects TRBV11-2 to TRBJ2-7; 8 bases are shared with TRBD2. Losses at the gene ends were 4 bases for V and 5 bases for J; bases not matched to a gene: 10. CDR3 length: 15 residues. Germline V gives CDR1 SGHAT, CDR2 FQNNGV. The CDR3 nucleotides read TGTGCCAGCAGCTCACCTAGAGCGGGAGTCCACGAGCAGTACTTC. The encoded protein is CASSSPRAGVHEQYF.

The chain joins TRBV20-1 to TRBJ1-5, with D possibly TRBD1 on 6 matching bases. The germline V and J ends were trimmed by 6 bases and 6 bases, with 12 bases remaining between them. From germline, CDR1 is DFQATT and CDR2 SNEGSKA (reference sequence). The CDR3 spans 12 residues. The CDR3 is CSAKQGGQPQHF. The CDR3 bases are TGCAGTGCAAAACAGGGCGGTCAGCCCCAGCATTTT.

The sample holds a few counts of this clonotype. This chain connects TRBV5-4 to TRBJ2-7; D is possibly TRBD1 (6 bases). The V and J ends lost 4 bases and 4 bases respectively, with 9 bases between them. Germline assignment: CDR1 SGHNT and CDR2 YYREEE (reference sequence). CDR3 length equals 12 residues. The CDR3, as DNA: TGTGCCAGCAGCACGGACAGTTACGAGCAGTACTTC. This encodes CASSTDSYEQYF.

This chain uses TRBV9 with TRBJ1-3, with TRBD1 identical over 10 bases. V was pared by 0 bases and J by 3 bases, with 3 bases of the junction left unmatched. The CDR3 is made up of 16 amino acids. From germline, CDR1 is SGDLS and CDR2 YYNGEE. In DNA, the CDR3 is TGTGCCAGCAGCGTAGAGGGGACAGGGGTTGGAAACACCATATATTTT. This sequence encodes CASSVEGTGVGNTIYF.

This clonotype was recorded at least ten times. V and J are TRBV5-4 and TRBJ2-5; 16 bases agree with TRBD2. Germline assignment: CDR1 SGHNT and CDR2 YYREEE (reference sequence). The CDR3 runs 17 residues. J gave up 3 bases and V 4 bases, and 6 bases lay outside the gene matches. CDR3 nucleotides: TGTGCCAGCAGCCCGGGACTAGCGGGAGGGCCAGAAGAGACCCAGTACTTC. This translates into CASSPGLAGGPEETQYF.

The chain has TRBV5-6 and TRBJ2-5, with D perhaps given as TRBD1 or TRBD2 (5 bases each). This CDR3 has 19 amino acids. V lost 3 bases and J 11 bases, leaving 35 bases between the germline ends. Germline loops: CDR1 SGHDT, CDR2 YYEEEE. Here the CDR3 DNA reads TGTGCCAGCAGCTCGAACCCCCTGGGATCCGGGATAAGGGGCAATGAGCAGTACTTC. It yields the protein CASSSNPLGSGIRGNEQYF.

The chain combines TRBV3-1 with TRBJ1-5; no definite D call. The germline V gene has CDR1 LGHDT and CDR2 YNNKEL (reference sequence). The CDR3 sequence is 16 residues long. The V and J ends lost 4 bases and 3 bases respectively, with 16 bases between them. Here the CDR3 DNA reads TGTGCCAGCAGCCCCGCCCATGGTTGGTACAATCAGCCCCAGCATTTT. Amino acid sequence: CASSPAHGWYNQPQHF.

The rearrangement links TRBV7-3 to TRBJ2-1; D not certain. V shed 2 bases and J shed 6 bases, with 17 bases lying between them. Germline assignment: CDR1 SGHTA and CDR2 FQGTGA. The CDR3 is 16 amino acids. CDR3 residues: CASSLFLSKAINEQFF. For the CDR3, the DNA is TGTGCCAGCAGCTTATTTCTCTCAAAGGCGATCAATGAGCAGTTCTTC.

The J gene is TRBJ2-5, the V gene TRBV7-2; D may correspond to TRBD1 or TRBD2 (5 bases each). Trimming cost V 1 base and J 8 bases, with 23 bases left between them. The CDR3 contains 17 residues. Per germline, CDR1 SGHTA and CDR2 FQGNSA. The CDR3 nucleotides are TGTGCCAGCAGCTTAGGGGGGATTTGGCGTGAAATGAGAACCCAGTACTTC. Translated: CASSLGGIWREMRTQYF.

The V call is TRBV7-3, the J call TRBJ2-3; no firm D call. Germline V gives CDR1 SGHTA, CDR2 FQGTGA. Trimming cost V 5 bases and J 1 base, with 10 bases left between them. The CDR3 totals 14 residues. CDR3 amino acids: CASSPVGGTDTQYF. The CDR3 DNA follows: TGTGCCAGCAGCCCAGTTGGGGGCACAGATACGCAGTATTTT.

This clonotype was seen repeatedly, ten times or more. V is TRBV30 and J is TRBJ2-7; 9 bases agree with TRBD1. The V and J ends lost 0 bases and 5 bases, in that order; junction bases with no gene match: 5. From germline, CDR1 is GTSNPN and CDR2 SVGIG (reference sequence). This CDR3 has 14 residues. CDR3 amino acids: CAWSVQGALHEQYF. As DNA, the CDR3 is TGTGCCTGGAGTGTACAGGGGGCGCTCCACGAGCAGTACTTC. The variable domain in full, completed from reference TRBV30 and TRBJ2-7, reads SQTIHQWPATLVQPVGSPLSLECTVEGTSNPNLYWYRQAAGRGLQLLFYSVGIGQISSEVPQNLSASRPQDRQFILSSKKLLLSDSGFYLCAWSVQGALHEQYFGPGTRLTVT.

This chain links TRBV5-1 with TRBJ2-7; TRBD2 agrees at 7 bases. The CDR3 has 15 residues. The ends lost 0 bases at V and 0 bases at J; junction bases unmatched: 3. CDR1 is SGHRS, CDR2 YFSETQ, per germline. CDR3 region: CASSLVGGSSYEQYF. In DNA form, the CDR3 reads TGCGCCAGCAGCTTGGTTGGCGGGAGCTCCTACGAGCAGTACTTC.